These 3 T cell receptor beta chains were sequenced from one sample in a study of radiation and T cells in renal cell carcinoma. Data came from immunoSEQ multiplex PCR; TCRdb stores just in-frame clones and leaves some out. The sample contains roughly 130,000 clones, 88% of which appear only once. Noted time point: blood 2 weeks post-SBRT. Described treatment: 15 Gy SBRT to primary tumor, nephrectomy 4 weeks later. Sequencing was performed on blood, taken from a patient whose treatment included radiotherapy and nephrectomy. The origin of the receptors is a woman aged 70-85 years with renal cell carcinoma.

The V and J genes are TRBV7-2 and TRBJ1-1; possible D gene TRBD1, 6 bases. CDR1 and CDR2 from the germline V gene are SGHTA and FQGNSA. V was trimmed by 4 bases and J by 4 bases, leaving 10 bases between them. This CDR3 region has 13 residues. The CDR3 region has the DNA TGTGCCAGCAGCTCCGACAGGCCCACTGAAGCTTTCTTT. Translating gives CASSSDRPTEAFF.

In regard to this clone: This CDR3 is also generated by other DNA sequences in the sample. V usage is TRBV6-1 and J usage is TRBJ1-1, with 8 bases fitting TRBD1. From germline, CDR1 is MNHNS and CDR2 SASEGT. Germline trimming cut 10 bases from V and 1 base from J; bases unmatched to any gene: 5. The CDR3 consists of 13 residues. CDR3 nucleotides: TGTGCCACAGGAGGGACAGGGAACACTGAAGCTTTCTTT. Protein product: CATGGTGNTEAFF.

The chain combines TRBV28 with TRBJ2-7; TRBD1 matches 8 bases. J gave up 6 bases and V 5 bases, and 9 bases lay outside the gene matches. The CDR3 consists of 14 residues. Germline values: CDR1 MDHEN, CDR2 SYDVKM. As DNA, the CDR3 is TGTGCCAGCAGTCCGGACAGGGTGCGGCCCGAGCAGTACTTC. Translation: CASSPDRVRPEQYF. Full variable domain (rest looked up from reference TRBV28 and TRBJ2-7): DVKVTQSSRYLVKRTGEKVFLECVQDMDHENMFWYRQDPGLGLRLIYFSYDVKMKEKGDIPEGYSVSREKKERFSLILESASTNQTSMYLCASSPDRVRPEQYFGPGTRLTVT.